This T cell receptor beta chain was found in a study of cytomegalovirus exposure and HLA in healthy donors. The PCR was carried out with 60 Vbeta primers and 13 Jbeta primers. The assay was immunoSEQ multiplex PCR, and TCRdb's table has in-frame clones only and misses some. The table shows approximately 190,000 clones, with approximately 70% occurring only once. General study points: Associated with cytomegalovirus, according to the listing, were 150 to 200 TCR beta chains. One later analysis reportedly identified an Asian-associated ancestry cluster that showed fewer N-insertions than the 666-donor mean. Later on, an analysis tied over 15,000 TCR beta sequences to HLA alleles at 0.05 false discovery rate. Analysis was carried out at a later point, and it linked a missense DCLRE1C variant to TCR beta V- and J-gene trimming.

Note on this clone: What it binds is not known.

From germline, CDR1 is MNHEY and CDR2 SVGAGI. The CDR3 extends over 16 amino acids. V dropped 4 bases and J dropped 3 bases, with 16 bases sitting between them. The receptor's source is a man in his forties or fifties in good health and CMV-seropositive. Sequencing was performed on PBMCs. The chain couples TRBV6-5 to TRBJ1-5; D ambiguous. CDR3 region: CASSSGVDGYNQPQHF. CDR3 nucleotides: TGTGCCAGCAGTTCCGGGGTAGATGGTTACAATCAGCCCCAGCATTTT.